This entry lists 24 T cell receptor beta chains sequenced from one sample in a study of cytomegalovirus exposure and HLA in healthy donors. 13 Jbeta primers and 60 Vbeta primers were used for the PCR. The table came from immunoSEQ multiplex PCR; TCRdb's copy has only in-frame clones and leaves some out. In the table there are some 96,000 clones, approximately 77% of which are singletons. The sequenced sample consisted of PBMCs. The source is a female donor in good health and CMV-seronegative.

The gene calls are TRBV2 and TRBJ2-3; 8 nucleotides match TRBD2. CDR1 is SNHLY and CDR2 is FYNNEI in the germline V gene. V gave up 4 bases and J gave up 0 bases; unmatched junction bases: 6. The CDR3 is made up of 16 amino acids. For the CDR3, the DNA is TGTGCCAGCAGTGGTGTCTCTAGCGGGAGCACAGATACGCAGTATTTT. Residues: CASSGVSSGSTDTQYF.

CDR3 sequence reads: CSALGTGEAFF. The CDR3 bases are TGCAGTGCCTTAGGCACGGGGGAAGCTTTCTTT. This chain uses TRBV20-1 with TRBJ1-1; D call uncertain. The germline V gene has CDR1 DFQATT and CDR2 SNEGSKA (reference sequence). The length of the CDR3 is 11 residues. The V end was cut by 6 bases, the J end by 8 bases, with 13 bases between.

This chain links TRBV7-9 with TRBJ1-5; D call uncertain. CDR3 size: 12 residues. V was trimmed by 5 bases and J by 9 bases, leaving 11 bases between them. CDR1 is SEHNR and CDR2 is FQNEAQ in the germline V gene (reference sequence). The CDR3 coding sequence is TGTGCCAGCAGCCATAGCGATGCGCCCCAGCATTTT. Its translation is CASSHSDAPQHF. Filled out from reference TRBV7-9 and TRBJ1-5, the complete variable domain reads DTGVSQNPRHKITKRGQNVTFRCDPISEHNRLYWYRQTLGQGPEFLTYFQNEAQLEKSRLLSDRFSAERPKGSFSTLEIQRTEQGDSAMYLCASSHSDAPQHFGDGTRLSIL.

The chain has TRBV11-2 and TRBJ1-2; weak D call: TRBD1 (5 bases). Per germline, CDR1 SGHAT and CDR2 FQNNGV. This CDR3 is built from 14 residues. Trimming shortened V by 1 base and J by 0 bases, and 6 bases separated the two germline ends. CDR3 protein: CASSLAGSNYGYTF. CDR3 in DNA: TGTGCCAGCAGCTTAGCAGGGTCTAACTATGGCTACACCTTC.

The sample holds a few counts of this clone. Here the CDR3 reads CASSVQRDHSTDTQYF. DNA for the CDR3: TGTGCCAGCAGCGTCCAGCGGGACCATAGCACAGATACGCAGTATTTT. The chain carries TRBV4-2 and TRBJ2-3, with 7 bases that match TRBD2. The junction had 8 bases not matched to a gene; V was cut back by 5 bases and J by 0 bases. Germline CDR1 and CDR2: LGHNA and YNFKEQ. CDR3 length: 16 amino acids.

V usage is TRBV9 and J usage is TRBJ1-3, with TRBD1 as a possible D gene (5 bases). Trimming cost V 3 bases and J 7 bases, with 14 bases left between them. This CDR3 spans 14 amino acids. Germline V gives CDR1 SGDLS, CDR2 YYNGEE. CDR3 sequence: CASSAATRGNTIYF. CDR3 DNA sequence: TGTGCCAGCAGCGCAGCGACCCGGGGGAACACCATATATTTT.

The V gene is TRBV5-1, the J gene TRBJ2-5; D perhaps matches TRBD1 (5 bases). The better agreement between TRBJ2-7 and the DNA end casts doubt on the J call. There are 15 residues in the CDR3. Germline V CDR1 and CDR2: SGHRS, YFSETQ. The CDR3 here is CASSLAGLPLYEQYF. CDR3 nucleotide sequence: TGCGCCAGCAGCTTGGCAGGGTTACCCTTGTACGAGCAGTACTTC.

This clone showed up just once. The chain employs TRBV10-3 and TRBJ1-1; D uncertain. This CDR3 spans 17 amino acids. V was pared by 2 bases and J by 2 bases, with 18 bases between. Germline lookup yields CDR1 ENHRY and CDR2 SYGVKD. CDR3 sequence reads: CAISEAVLLAFNTEAFF. For the CDR3, the DNA is TGTGCCATCAGTGAGGCGGTTCTTTTGGCCTTTAACACTGAAGCTTTCTTT.

CDR3 coding DNA: TGTGCCATCAGTGAGACGACGGGGGCAACTAATGAAAAACTGTTTTTT. Translating gives CAISETTGATNEKLFF. J is TRBJ1-4 and V is TRBV10-3; a possible D gene is TRBD1 (5 bases). In germline, CDR1 is ENHRY, CDR2 SYGVKD. The CDR3 is 16 residues long. The germline V and J ends were trimmed by 2 bases and 0 bases, with 10 bases remaining between them.

This chain connects TRBV7-2 to TRBJ2-2, with D perhaps TRBD2 (5 bases). CDR3 length: 15 amino acids. With 0 bases removed from V and 2 bases from J, the gap between germline ends came to 7 bases. The V gene's germline CDR1 is SGHTA and CDR2 FQGNSA. CDR3 amino acids: CASSLARTNTGELFF. The CDR3 DNA reads TGTGCCAGCAGCTTAGCCAGGACTAACACCGGGGAGCTGTTTTTT.

This clone was recorded only once. The chain employs TRBV7-6 and TRBJ2-3; 9 bases agree with TRBD2. This CDR3 has 16 residues. Looked up from germline, CDR1 is SGHVS and CDR2 is FNYEAQ. V trimming: 1 base; J trimming: 2 bases; junction bases outside the gene matches: 4. For the CDR3, the DNA is TGTGCCAGCAGCTTAGTGACTAGCGGATACACAGATACGCAGTATTTT. Its protein product is CASSLVTSGYTDTQYF.

The chain couples TRBV18 to TRBJ1-1; the match to TRBD1 covers 9 bases. The germline gives CDR1 KGHSH, CDR2 LQKENI. After removal of 3 bases from V and 4 bases from J, the junction contained 9 bases not matched to a gene. The CDR3 totals 16 residues. This chain's CDR3 is CASSPGQGELGTEAFF. In nucleotides, the CDR3 is TGTGCCAGCTCACCGGGACAGGGCGAGTTGGGCACTGAAGCTTTCTTT.

This clone was observed once. CDR3 region: CATQKVGSGQETQYF. The CDR3 nucleotides are TGTGCCACCCAGAAGGTTGGAAGCGGCCAAGAGACCCAGTACTTC. The chain recombines TRBV19 with TRBJ2-5; possible D gene TRBD2, 5 bases. Trimming shortened V by 10 bases and J by 1 base, and 19 bases separated the two germline ends. The CDR3 is made up of 15 amino acids. Germline CDR1 is LNHDA and CDR2 is SQIVND (reference sequence).

The chain carries TRBV19 and TRBJ2-1, with 9 bases matching TRBD2. There are 15 residues in the CDR3. Germline-derived CDR1 and CDR2 are LNHDA and SQIVND (reference sequence). Losses at the gene ends were 6 bases for V and 0 bases for J; bases not matched to a gene: 3. CDR3: CASSPSGTSYNEQFF. CDR3 coding DNA: TGTGCCAGTAGCCCTAGCGGGACCTCCTACAATGAGCAGTTCTTC.

V is TRBV21-1 and J is TRBJ1-5; the DNA was not compared with TRBD1, the D call given in the table. TRBV21-1 represents a pseudogene. The CDR3 has 15 residues. The DNA of the CDR3 is TGTGCCAGCAGCATTCGGGACAGGGGATCTCAGCCCCAGCATTTT. Its protein is CASSIRDRGSQPQHF.

There are a few counts of this clone. The chain combines TRBV5-6 with TRBJ2-7; 7 bases line up with TRBD1. Trimming cost V 2 bases and J 1 base; bases outside gene matches: 3. CDR1 and CDR2 (germline): SGHDT, YYEEEE. This CDR3 spans 14 amino acids. The CDR3: CASSFWTGSYEQYF. CDR3 DNA: TGTGCCAGCAGCTTCTGGACAGGATCCTACGAGCAGTACTTC. Based on the CDR3 plus reference TRBV5-6 and TRBJ2-7, the full variable domain is DAGVTQSPTHLIKTRGQQVTLRCSPKSGHDTVSWYQQALGQGPQFIFQYYEEEERQRGNFPDRFSGHQFPNYSSELNVNALLLGDSALYLCASSFWTGSYEQYFGPGTRLTVT.

The rearrangement uses TRBV29-1 and TRBJ2-1; D might be TRBD1 (5 bases). V was trimmed by 3 bases and J by 0 bases, leaving 9 bases between them. The CDR3 runs to 14 residues. The germline gives CDR1 SQVTM, CDR2 ANQGSEA. The CDR3 sequence is CSVEGQGSYNEQFF. DNA of the CDR3: TGCAGCGTTGAGGGGCAGGGCTCCTACAATGAGCAGTTCTTC.

This clone was seen only a few times. This chain connects TRBV30 to TRBJ1-1; D uncertain. V lost 0 bases, J lost 4 bases, and 12 bases lay in between. The CDR3 spans 14 residues. The germline gives CDR1 GTSNPN, CDR2 SVGIG (reference sequence). CDR3 nucleotide sequence: TGTGCCTGGAGTGTGGCGGGGAGAAGCACTGAAGCTTTCTTT. Amino acids: CAWSVAGRSTEAFF.

This chain uses TRBV5-6 with TRBJ1-2; TRBD1 matches at 7 bases. The CDR3 covers 14 residues. V lost 3 bases, J lost 2 bases, and 4 bases stayed unmatched. Germline V gives CDR1 SGHDT, CDR2 YYEEEE. This CDR3 is CASSSAQGNYGYTF. The CDR3 DNA is TGTGCCAGCAGCTCAGCACAGGGGAACTATGGCTACACCTTC.

The gene calls are TRBV7-2 and TRBJ1-4, with D tentatively TRBD1 (5 bases). V lost 10 bases, J lost 5 bases, and 14 bases lay in between. This CDR3 is built from 13 residues. The germline gives CDR1 SGHTA, CDR2 FQGNSA. The CDR3 is CATSRGGNEKLFF. Written as DNA, the CDR3 is TGTGCCACCTCCCGGGGGGGGAATGAAAAACTGTTTTTT.

The J gene is TRBJ2-5, the V gene TRBV15; tentative D call: TRBD2 (6 bases). The J call could be wrong; TRBJ2-7 is a better fit for the DNA end. Germline V lookup: CDR1 LNHNV, CDR2 YYDKDF (reference sequence). This CDR3 contains 16 residues. The CDR3 sequence is CATSAGGWASSYEQYF. CDR3 sequence (DNA): TGTGCCACCAGCGCCGGGGGTTGGGCTAGCTCCTACGAGCAGTACTTC.

This clone was detected a few times. A read error may account for a junction end that differs from germline. The chain links TRBV7-7 to TRBJ2-3; the match to TRBD2 covers 10 bases. Germline V gene sequence: CDR1 SSHAT, CDR2 FNYEAQ (reference sequence). This CDR3 spans 16 amino acids. The chain's CDR3 is CASSPRLAGGTDTQYF. In nucleotides, the CDR3 is TGTGCTAGCAGTCCACGGCTAGCGGGAGGCACAGATACGCAGTATTTT.

This chain links TRBV7-9 with TRBJ2-1, with D unresolved. CDR1 is SEHNR and CDR2 is FQNEAQ in the germline V gene (reference sequence). This CDR3 is built from 15 residues. The germline V and J ends were trimmed by 1 base and 4 bases, with 11 bases remaining between them. CDR3 region: CASSLVTGIYNEQFF. DNA for the CDR3: TGTGCCAGCAGCTTAGTGACGGGTATTTACAATGAGCAGTTCTTC.

V and J are TRBV10-3 and TRBJ2-1; 8 bases align to TRBD1. The CDR3 spans 14 residues. Germline CDR1 is ENHRY and CDR2 is SYGVKD. Trimming cost V 6 bases and J 6 bases; bases outside gene matches: 7. Written as DNA, the CDR3 is TGTGCCATCAGGTCGGACAGGGAGCTCAATGAGCAGTTCTTC. Residues: CAIRSDRELNEQFF.